The 10 T cell receptor beta chains presented below share a single source sample, sequenced in a study of blood T cell repertoires in COVID-19. TCRdb keeps only in-frame clones here, not all; method: immunoSEQ multiplex PCR. The profile shows approximately 100,000 clones, around 90% of them singletons. The sample was peripheral blood. These receptor sequences come from a man between 65 and 85 years old with acute or convalescent COVID-19.

The gene calls are TRBV3-1 (or the pseudogene TRBV3-2) and TRBJ2-2, with 9 bases identical to TRBD2. After removal of 4 bases from V and 4 bases from J, the junction contained 7 bases not matched to a gene. The CDR3 runs to 16 residues. Per the germline V gene, CDR1 is LGHDT and CDR2 is YNNKEL (reference sequence). The CDR3 region is CASSPEPSGVTGELFF. Here the CDR3 DNA reads TGTGCCAGCAGCCCAGAGCCTAGCGGGGTCACCGGGGAGCTGTTTTTT.

The chain uses TRBV10-2 and TRBJ1-2; D gene uncertain. Looked up from germline, CDR1 is WSHSY and CDR2 is SAAADI. CDR3 length: 13 residues. Trimming pared 7 bases from V and 4 bases from J, leaving 13 bases between. Here the CDR3 reads CASMGQNSYGYTF. In nucleotides, the CDR3 is TGCGCCAGCATGGGCCAGAATTCCTATGGCTACACCTTC.

This clone was seen a single time. V is TRBV6-2 or TRBV6-3 and J is TRBJ1-2, with D hard to call. This CDR3 is 13 amino acids long. The germline V gene has CDR1 MNHEY and CDR2 SVGEGT. The V and J ends lost 4 bases and 4 bases respectively, with 10 bases between them. CDR3 nucleotides: TGTGCCAGCAGTTCCAACTACGGCTATGGCTACACCTTC. As protein: CASSSNYGYGYTF.

The V gene is TRBV7-8, the J gene TRBJ2-1, with 8 bases that match TRBD2. The length of the CDR3 is 16 residues. The junction had 6 bases not matched to a gene; V was cut back by 1 base and J by 4 bases. Germline V gene sequence: CDR1 SGHVS, CDR2 FQNEAQ. The CDR3 DNA is TGTGCCAGCAGCTTAGGTGTAGCGGGGAGGTACAATGAGCAGTTCTTC. It translates to CASSLGVAGRYNEQFF. Full variable domain (remainder filled in from reference TRBV7-8 and TRBJ2-1): GAGVSQSPRYKVAKRGQDVALRCDPISGHVSLFWYQQALGQGPEFLTYFQNEAQLDKSGLPSDRFFAERPEGSVSTLKIQRTQQEDSAVYLCASSLGVAGRYNEQFFGPGTRLTVL.

The rearrangement joins TRBV30 to TRBJ1-5, with D hard to call. Trimming took 3 bases from V and 3 from J, leaving 12 bases between them. The germline V gene encodes CDR1 GTSNPN and CDR2 SVGIG (reference sequence). The CDR3 is 14 residues long. CDR3 sequence (DNA): TGTGCCTGGAGCGCTGGCCCCCCCAATCAGCCCCAGCATTTT. Protein product: CAWSAGPPNQPQHF.

The CDR3 nucleotides are TGTGCCAGCAGTTACCTGGGACAGTATTACGAGCAGTACTTC. Its protein product is CASSYLGQYYEQYF. V usage is TRBV6-2 or TRBV6-3 and J usage is TRBJ2-7; the match to TRBD1 covers 7 bases. This CDR3 has 14 amino acids. V trimming: 2 bases; J trimming: 4 bases; junction bases outside the gene matches: 5. Germline lookup yields CDR1 MNHEY and CDR2 SVGEGT.

V usage is TRBV7-3 and J usage is TRBJ2-4, with D tentatively TRBD2 (6 bases). In germline, CDR1 is SGHTA, CDR2 FQGTGA. The CDR3 consists of 12 residues. Between the trimmed V and J ends, which lost 5 bases and 10 bases, there was a span of 12 bases. For the CDR3, the DNA is TGTGCCAGCAGCCCCGGACGGGGGATTCAGTACTTC. It yields the protein CASSPGRGIQYF.

The chain recombines TRBV7-2 with TRBJ2-2; 8 positions match TRBD2. Germline trimming cut 1 base from V and 10 bases from J; bases unmatched to any gene: 8. Germline CDR1 is SGHTA and CDR2 is FQGNSA. The CDR3 has 15 residues. The CDR3 protein is CASSLVAGGILELFF. CDR3 in DNA: TGTGCCAGCAGCTTAGTGGCGGGAGGCATCCTGGAGCTGTTTTTT.

V gene TRBV7-9 combines with J gene TRBJ2-3, with 10 bases identical to TRBD2. This CDR3 is built from 17 residues. Germline CDR1 reads SEHNR; CDR2 reads FQNEAQ (reference sequence). With 3 bases clipped from V and 3 bases from J, the junction kept 9 bases outside the gene matches. DNA of the CDR3: TGTGCCAGCAGCTTTGGGGCTAGCGGGGGTAGGACAGATACGCAGTATTTT. It yields the protein CASSFGASGGRTDTQYF.

The CDR3 region is CASSEQGDGAKLFF. The CDR3 DNA follows: TGTGCCAGCAGTGAGCAGGGGGATGGGGCAAAACTGTTTTTT. The chain links TRBV9 to TRBJ1-4; 7 bases agree with TRBD1. CDR1 and CDR2 (germline): SGDLS, YYNGEE. With 5 bases clipped from V and 10 bases from J, the junction kept 11 bases outside the gene matches. The CDR3 is 14 residues long.